Listed here are 28 T cell receptor beta chains from one sample, sequenced in a study of T cells in localized non-small cell lung cancer. The method was immunoSEQ multiplex PCR; TCRdb's version includes in-frame clones alone and lacks a portion of them. In the table there are more than 30,000 clones, roughly 90% of which are singletons. The sequenced sample was peripheral blood mononuclear cells, obtained before any cancer treatment. The receptors here all came from a woman aged 35-70 years with stage III lung adenocarcinoma.

The chain joins TRBV29-1 to TRBJ1-3; possibly TRBD1 for D (5 bases). V was pared by 7 bases and J by 7 bases, with 17 bases between. This CDR3 has 13 residues. Germline lookup yields CDR1 SQVTM and CDR2 ANQGSEA. CDR3 region: CSANGGGRNTIYF. In DNA form, the CDR3 reads TGCAGCGCCAATGGGGGTGGGAGGAACACCATATATTTT.

The chain is built from TRBV7-2 and TRBJ1-1, with a possible D match to TRBD1 (5 bases). V was trimmed by 6 bases and J by 6 bases, leaving 17 bases between them. CDR1 SGHTA and CDR2 FQGNSA come from the germline V gene. This CDR3 spans 14 amino acids. The DNA of the CDR3 is TGTGCCAGCAGGACGGGAGGGGACGTTGCTGAAGCTTTCTTT. Translation: CASRTGGDVAEAFF.

This clone has a handful of counts. The V call is TRBV7-6, the J call TRBJ2-5; 9 positions match TRBD2. The CDR3 extends over 14 amino acids. V lost 5 bases to trimming and J lost 7 bases; unmatched junction nucleotides: 8. Germline loops: CDR1 SGHVS, CDR2 FNYEAQ. In DNA form, the CDR3 reads TGTGCCAGCAGCCCGTCTAGCGGGGCCGGGACCCAGTACTTC. Translated, it gives CASSPSSGAGTQYF.

The chain combines TRBV5-6 with TRBJ1-1, with D uncertain. This CDR3 contains 16 residues. Trimming took 3 bases from V and 4 from J, leaving 19 bases between them. Germline loops: CDR1 SGHDT, CDR2 YYEEEE. The CDR3 protein is CASSSIALGFGTEAFF. CDR3 bases: TGTGCCAGCAGCTCCATCGCTTTAGGGTTCGGCACTGAAGCTTTCTTT.

The CDR3 loop reads CASSPRGPSGNTIYF. In DNA form, the CDR3 reads TGCGCCAGCAGCCCCCGTGGTCCCTCTGGAAACACCATATATTTT. V and J are TRBV5-1 and TRBJ1-3; D is unresolved. The V gene lost 4 bases and the J gene lost 0 bases, with 11 bases spanning the gap. The germline gives CDR1 SGHRS, CDR2 YFSETQ. This CDR3 is 15 amino acids long.

This clone came up a few times. This rearrangement joins TRBV2 to TRBJ2-5; 12 bases align to TRBD2. V shed 7 bases, J shed 2 bases, and the junction held 8 bases outside the gene matches. The CDR3 has 16 residues. Germline V lookup: CDR1 SNHLY, CDR2 FYNNEI. This CDR3 reads CASKEGLAGQQETQYF. CDR3 coding DNA: TGTGCCAGCAAAGAGGGACTAGCGGGCCAACAAGAGACCCAGTACTTC.

This clone showed up just once. The J gene is TRBJ1-2, the V gene TRBV30, with TRBD1 identical over 9 bases. Germline V gives CDR1 GTSNPN, CDR2 SVGIG (reference sequence). J was trimmed by 8 bases and V by 1 base; bases with no gene match: 2. The CDR3 sequence is 12 residues long. The CDR3, as DNA: TGTGCCTGGAGTGCCGGGACAGGGGGCTACACCTTC. It codes for CAWSAGTGGYTF.

The gene calls are TRBV5-5 and TRBJ2-1; 7 positions match TRBD2. This CDR3 has 17 amino acids. The junction had 16 bases not matched to a gene; V was cut back by 4 bases and J by 6 bases. The germline V gene has CDR1 SGHKS and CDR2 YYEKEE (reference sequence). The CDR3: CASSPSPSGSGGNEQFF. Written as DNA, the CDR3 is TGTGCCAGCAGCCCCTCACCTAGCGGATCAGGAGGCAATGAGCAGTTCTTC.

The CDR3: CASSESGSGVYTEAFF. The CDR3 DNA is TGTGCCAGCAGTGAGAGCGGTAGCGGGGTCTACACTGAAGCTTTCTTT. The rearrangement joins TRBV2 to TRBJ1-1; no clear D gene. Trimming left V 3 bases short and J 3 bases short, with 17 bases between. The germline CDR1 and CDR2 sequences are SNHLY and FYNNEI. CDR3 size: 16 residues.

This chain connects TRBV5-1 to TRBJ2-3; weak D call: TRBD2 (7 bases). With 0 bases removed from V and 2 bases from J, the gap between germline ends came to 10 bases. Germline V lookup: CDR1 SGHRS, CDR2 YFSETQ. The CDR3 totals 15 residues. DNA of the CDR3: TGCGCCAGCAGCTTGGTCGGGGGGCACACAGATACGCAGTATTTT. Translation gives CASSLVGGHTDTQYF.

This chain uses TRBV5-4 with TRBJ2-7, with a possible D match to TRBD2 (6 bases). Germline CDR1 reads SGHNT; CDR2 reads YYREEE (reference sequence). V lost 0 bases, J lost 2 bases, and 15 bases lay in between. The CDR3 is made up of 16 amino acids. In DNA, the CDR3 is TGTGCCAGCAGCTTGGGACGCGGGGATATCGCCTACGAGCAGTACTTC. Translating gives CASSLGRGDIAYEQYF.

V is TRBV5-8 and J is TRBJ1-4; D possibly corresponds to TRBD1 (6 bases). CDR3 length: 15 amino acids. Trimming removed 4 bases at V and 6 bases at J, with 16 bases between. The V gene's germline CDR1 is SGHTS and CDR2 YDEGEE. The DNA of the CDR3 is TGTGCCAGCAGCCCATGGGGGGCCGGCGATGAAAAACTGTTTTTT. Translated, it gives CASSPWGAGDEKLFF.

The chain joins TRBV5-1 to TRBJ2-1; no firm D call. CDR1 and CDR2 from the germline V gene are SGHRS and YFSETQ. CDR3 length: 13 amino acids. Trimming shortened V by 0 bases and J by 10 bases, and 11 bases separated the two germline ends. DNA of the CDR3: TGCGCCAGCAGCTTGGAAACCCTGGGGGAGCAGTTCTTC. It yields the protein CASSLETLGEQFF.

This clone was picked up one time. The chain is built from TRBV7-3 and TRBJ2-1; TRBD2 agrees at 8 bases. CDR1 and CDR2 (germline): SGHTA, FQGTGA. J lost 6 bases, V lost 5 bases, and 12 bases had no gene match. The CDR3 has 16 amino acids. The CDR3 DNA follows: TGTGCCAGCAGCCCCCGCGGGGGGCGGACCTCCAATGAGCAGTTCTTC. This translates into CASSPRGGRTSNEQFF.

This chain links TRBV20-1 with TRBJ2-3; D call uncertain. Germline loops: CDR1 DFQATT, CDR2 SNEGSKA (reference sequence). V was pared by 3 bases and J by 10 bases, with 11 bases between. The CDR3 totals 11 residues. The chain's CDR3 is CSASSLDAQYF. The CDR3 coding sequence is TGCAGTGCTAGCAGCCTTGATGCGCAGTATTTT.

This chain links TRBV7-9 with TRBJ2-1, with D unresolved. Trimming shortened V by 10 bases and J by 0 bases, and 13 bases separated the two germline ends. Germline values: CDR1 SEHNR, CDR2 FQNEAQ (reference sequence). The CDR3 length is 14 residues. The CDR3 here is CAIDGPSSYNEQFF. The CDR3 DNA reads as TGTGCCATCGACGGCCCTAGCTCCTACAATGAGCAGTTCTTC.

The CDR3 DNA is TGTGCCAGTAGTGTCCGGACGGATGACAATGAGCAGTTCTTC. Encoded protein: CASSVRTDDNEQFF. This sequence joins TRBV19 and TRBJ2-1; D unclear. From germline, CDR1 is LNHDA and CDR2 SQIVND (reference sequence). Trimming cost V 5 bases and J 5 bases, with 13 bases left between them. The CDR3 is 14 amino acids. Together with reference TRBV19 and TRBJ2-1, the CDR3 gives the full variable domain: DGGITQSPKYLFRKEGQNVTLSCEQNLNHDAMYWYRQDPGQGLRLIYYSQIVNDFQKGDIAEGYSVSREKKESFPLTVTSAQKNPTAFYLCASSVRTDDNEQFFGPGTRLTVL.

The rearrangement joins TRBV28 to TRBJ1-2; 8 bases fit TRBD1. The CDR3 spans 14 residues. The junction had 8 bases not matched to a gene; V was cut back by 4 bases and J by 7 bases. From germline, CDR1 is MDHEN and CDR2 SYDVKM. The CDR3 DNA follows: TGTGCCAGCAGTTCGACCCGGACAGGGAGTGGCTACACCTTC. Residues: CASSSTRTGSGYTF.

The chain couples TRBV7-3 to TRBJ2-5; maybe TRBD2 (6 bases). The CDR3 loop spans 16 amino acids. V lost 4 bases to trimming and J lost 5 bases, with 20 bases between them. In germline, CDR1 is SGHTA, CDR2 FQGTGA. CDR3 loop: CASSSRLGEGIETQYF. For the CDR3, the DNA is TGTGCCAGCAGCTCACGACTAGGAGAAGGGATTGAGACCCAGTACTTC. Looking up the rest from reference TRBV7-3 and TRBJ2-5 gives the full variable domain: GAGVSQTPSNKVTEKGKYVELRCDPISGHTALYWYRQSLGQGPEFLIYFQGTGAADDSGLPNDRFFAVRPEGSVSTLKIQRTERGDSAVYLCASSSRLGEGIETQYFGPGTRLLVL.

This rearrangement joins TRBV5-6 to TRBJ2-3, with 12 bases aligning to TRBD2. With 4 bases clipped from V and 5 bases from J, the junction kept 8 bases outside the gene matches. CDR1 SGHDT and CDR2 YYEEEE come from the germline V gene. The CDR3 consists of 16 residues. The CDR3 DNA sequence: TGTGCCAGCAGCAGACTTCCGGGACTAGCGGGAGATACGCAGTATTTT. As protein: CASSRLPGLAGDTQYF. The entire variable domain, with the rest obtained from reference TRBV5-6 and TRBJ2-3, is as follows: DAGVTQSPTHLIKTRGQQVTLRCSPKSGHDTVSWYQQALGQGPQFIFQYYEEEERQRGNFPDRFSGHQFPNYSSELNVNALLLGDSALYLCASSRLPGLAGDTQYFGPGTRLTVL.

The chain carries TRBV4-1 and TRBJ2-3; possibly TRBD1 for D (6 bases). CDR3 length: 14 amino acids. The V and J ends lost 1 base and 3 bases respectively, with 8 bases between them. CDR1 is MGHRA, CDR2 YSYEKL, per germline. CDR3 sequence reads: CASSQGDKTDTQYF. The CDR3 region has the DNA TGCGCCAGCAGCCAAGGGGACAAGACAGATACGCAGTATTTT.

The chain joins TRBV28 to TRBJ1-2; 9 bases agree with TRBD1. The CDR3 is made up of 13 amino acids. In germline, CDR1 is MDHEN, CDR2 SYDVKM. J lost 8 bases, V lost 3 bases, and 4 bases had no gene match. CDR3 protein: CASSLDRGVGYTF. For the CDR3, the DNA is TGTGCCAGCAGTTTGGACAGGGGAGTAGGCTACACCTTC.

The chain joins TRBV5-4 to TRBJ2-1, with 7 bases lining up with TRBD2. Germline-derived CDR1 and CDR2 are SGHNT and YYREEE (reference sequence). V shed 3 bases and J 7 bases; nucleotides not matched to a gene: 7. The CDR3 runs 14 residues. The DNA of the CDR3 is TGTGCCAGCAGCTCGGGAGGAGGTGCGAATGAGCAGTTCTTC. Protein: CASSSGGGANEQFF.

This clone showed up just once. The V and J genes are TRBV21-1 and TRBJ2-1; the listed D gene, TRBD2, was not tested against the DNA. TRBV21-1 is marked as a pseudogene. This CDR3 contains 15 residues. This CDR3 reads CASSIRDLTYNEQFF. Here the CDR3 DNA reads TGTGCCAGCAGCATCCGGGACTTGACCTACAATGAGCAGTTCTTC.

This sequence joins TRBV7-3 and TRBJ2-3, with 8 positions matching TRBD1. The germline gives CDR1 SGHTA, CDR2 FQGTGA. Losses at the gene ends were 4 bases for V and 7 bases for J; bases not matched to a gene: 4. CDR3 length: 13 amino acids. CDR3 amino acids: CASSSNRGNTQYF. The CDR3, as DNA: TGTGCCAGCAGCTCTAACAGGGGGAATACGCAGTATTTT.

This clone was found once. V gene TRBV15 combines with J gene TRBJ1-1, with 7 positions matching TRBD1. This CDR3 has 17 residues. The junction had 13 bases not matched to a gene; V was cut back by 1 base and J by 5 bases. CDR1 is LNHNV and CDR2 is YYDKDF in the germline V gene (reference sequence). As DNA, the CDR3 is TGTGCCACCAGCAGAGTAGGGGACAGCGCATTTAGGACTGAAGCTTTCTTT. This gives the protein CATSRVGDSAFRTEAFF.

This clone was found a few times. The sample carries other DNA sequences with the same CDR3. This sequence joins TRBV28 and TRBJ1-3; perhaps TRBD1 as D (6 bases). The CDR3 is 15 amino acids. The germline gives CDR1 MDHEN, CDR2 SYDVKM. The ends were cut back, 3 bases at V and 0 bases at J, with 9 bases in the middle. CDR3 region: CASSFGGSSGNTIYF. DNA for the CDR3: TGTGCCAGCAGTTTCGGGGGCTCCTCTGGAAACACCATATATTTT.

This clone has a handful of counts. The rearrangement links TRBV7-3 to TRBJ1-2; 9 nucleotides agree with TRBD1. Germline V CDR1 and CDR2: SGHTA, FQGTGA. The CDR3 spans 14 residues. V lost 0 bases to trimming and J lost 6 bases; unmatched junction nucleotides: 2. CDR3 sequence: CASSLTQGANGYTF. In DNA, the CDR3 is TGTGCCAGCAGCTTAACACAGGGGGCGAATGGCTACACCTTC.